This T cell receptor beta chain is from a study of T-cell memory formation after mild COVID-19 (dated by TCRdb to 2020 to 2022). General notes on the study: TCR sequence clusters from the two donors were found to be largely donor specific. Two young, previously healthy adult volunteers made up the cohort, one male and one female. T-cell clones expanding and contracting after mild COVID-19 in two donors were tracked by longitudinal TCRalpha and TCRbeta repertoire sequencing. What the work shows at the level of the full study, not this receptor alone: Clones contracting from day 15 to 85 had balanced CD4/CD8 phenotypes, while a second wave expanding from day 15 to 37 was biased towards CD4+. The study included only a couple of mild cases, and larger cohorts that include severe cases with pre-infection samples were judged to be necessary. Contracting CD4+ clones were found mainly in CM and EM memory subsets, while CD8+ clones were enriched in EMRA. Some responding clones were detected in pre-infection memory, which suggested that pre-existing cross-reactive memory T cells had joined the SARS-CoV-2 response. Whether the second-wave clones peaking on day 37 were SARS-CoV-2 specific was not confirmed.

On this clonotype itself: No cognate antigen has been identified for it. There are no base qualities to consult, and no much larger clone falls within one base.

Per the germline V gene, SGHRS is the CDR1 and YFSETQ is the CDR2. V is cut back by 3 bases and J by 6 bases, with 11 bases in the junction unmatched. The CDR3 covers 17 residues, taking in both the cysteine and the phenylalanine. Only the CDR3 region is kept as DNA, spanning 51 bases read in frame from base 1. Sequencing was carried out with an Illumina NovaSeq 6000. TCRalpha and TCRbeta cDNA libraries were constructed by 5'RACE with constant-segment primers, with sample barcodes and unique molecular identifiers being introduced. Trizol reagent was used to extract RNA from every sample. Library amplification was performed in two PCR steps, and a second sample barcode and Illumina TruSeq adapters were introduced in the second step. Sequencing of the libraries was done on an Illumina NovaSeq, producing 2 x 150 bp paired-end reads. In the source study's methods: The reads were demultiplexed and collapsed into UMI-guided consensus sequences using migec v1.2.7. Using mixcr v2.1.11, the UMI consensuses were aligned to TRA and TRB V and J templates and assembled into clonotypes. Expanded or contracted clonotypes were those called significant by both edgeR and NoisET, with noise models trained on biological replicates. For edgeR calls, a false discovery rate-adjusted p below 0.01 and a log2 fold-change threshold of 1 were applied. As an exploratory analysis of dynamics, PCA with hierarchical clustering was applied to max-normalized trajectories of the 1000 most abundant clonotypes. Each responding clone was given a CD4 or CD8 phenotype based on the CD4+ and CD8+ repertoires, which had been sequenced separately. TCRdb cleaned the public reads at Q25 with fastp, built clones with MiXCR and kept in-frame beta chains. Each CDR3 protein gets just one entry, which takes the most common genes and DNA from the rows behind it. The V and J calls were determined by TCRdb, not by the authors. In this sample the table shows approximately 500,000 distinct CDR3 sequences, nearly 25% of which occur a single time. Jointly, the top ten make up under 15% of the sample.

Ficoll-Paque density gradient centrifugation was the method used to isolate PBMCs. Input material: PBMCs or a T cell subset sorted from them (not recorded which). The chain was built from TRBV5-1 and TRBJ2-1; TRBD2 agrees with 11 junctional bases. The sequence was obtained from an adult woman who had mild COVID-19 (a few samples of this study predate the infection). The sample titles of this study are shuffled in the database, so cell type and time point are left out; the donor was told from shared clones. The sequence in DNA is TGCGCCAGCAGCTCAAACGTCCTAGCGGGGGGAGTCAATGAGCAGTTCTTC. Its translation reads: CASSSNVLAGGVNEQFF.